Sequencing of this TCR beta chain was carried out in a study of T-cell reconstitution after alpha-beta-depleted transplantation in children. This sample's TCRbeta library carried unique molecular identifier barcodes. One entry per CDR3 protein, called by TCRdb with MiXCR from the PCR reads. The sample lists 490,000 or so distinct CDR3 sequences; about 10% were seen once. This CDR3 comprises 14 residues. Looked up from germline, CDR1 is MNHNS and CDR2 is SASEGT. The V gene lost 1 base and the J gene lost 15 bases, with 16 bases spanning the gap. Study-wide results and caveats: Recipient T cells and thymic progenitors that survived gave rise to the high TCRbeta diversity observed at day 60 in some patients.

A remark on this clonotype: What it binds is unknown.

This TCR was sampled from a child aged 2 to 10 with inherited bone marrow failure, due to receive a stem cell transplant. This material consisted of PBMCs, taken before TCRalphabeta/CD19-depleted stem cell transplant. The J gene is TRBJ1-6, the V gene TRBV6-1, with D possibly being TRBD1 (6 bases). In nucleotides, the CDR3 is TGTGCCAGCAGTGAAGGGACAGACCTTCCTCGCCTCCACTTT. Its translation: CASSEGTDLPRLHF.